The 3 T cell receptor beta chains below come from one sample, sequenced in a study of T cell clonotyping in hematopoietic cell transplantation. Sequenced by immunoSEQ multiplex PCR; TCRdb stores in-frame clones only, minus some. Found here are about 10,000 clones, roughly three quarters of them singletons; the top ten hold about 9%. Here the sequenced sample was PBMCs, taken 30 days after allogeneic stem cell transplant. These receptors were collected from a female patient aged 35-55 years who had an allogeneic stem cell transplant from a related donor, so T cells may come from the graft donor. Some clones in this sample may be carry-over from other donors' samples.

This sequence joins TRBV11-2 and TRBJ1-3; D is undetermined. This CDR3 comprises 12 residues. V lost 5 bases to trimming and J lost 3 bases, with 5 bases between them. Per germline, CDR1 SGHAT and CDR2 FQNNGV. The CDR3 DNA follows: TGTGCCAGCAGCCCCGTTGGAAACACCATATATTTT. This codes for CASSPVGNTIYF.

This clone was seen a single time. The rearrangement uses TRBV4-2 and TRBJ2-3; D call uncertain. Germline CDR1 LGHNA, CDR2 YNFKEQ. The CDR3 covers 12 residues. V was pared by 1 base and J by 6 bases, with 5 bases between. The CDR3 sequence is CASSQGQDTQYF. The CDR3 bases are TGTGCCAGCAGCCAAGGTCAGGATACGCAGTATTTT.

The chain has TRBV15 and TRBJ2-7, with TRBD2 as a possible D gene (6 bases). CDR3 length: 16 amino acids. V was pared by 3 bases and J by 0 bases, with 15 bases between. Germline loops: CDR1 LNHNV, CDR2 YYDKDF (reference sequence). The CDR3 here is CATSRGQIGGSYEQYF. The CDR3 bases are TGTGCCACCAGCAGGGGTCAGATCGGGGGCTCCTACGAGCAGTACTTC.